Listed here are 10 T cell receptor beta chains from one sample, sequenced in a study of blood T cell repertoires in COVID-19. TCRdb's copy holds only in-frame clones and misses some; the assay was immunoSEQ multiplex PCR. The sample yields around 180,000 clones, around 83% seen once. The sample comprised peripheral blood. Receptors were obtained from a woman in her thirties with active or convalescent COVID-19.

This chain connects TRBV5-1 to TRBJ1-1; no definite D call. CDR3 size: 15 residues. Per germline, CDR1 SGHRS and CDR2 YFSETQ. V was shortened by 4 bases and J by 1 base, with 14 bases between the two germline ends. The CDR3 here is CASSPTLSGNTEAFF. The CDR3 DNA reads TGCGCCAGCAGCCCCACCCTATCGGGGAACACTGAAGCTTTCTTT. The whole variable domain, remainder taken from reference TRBV5-1 and TRBJ1-1, is KAGVTQTPRYLIKTRGQQVTLSCSPISGHRSVSWYQQTPGQGLQFLFEYFSETQRNKGNFPGRFSGRQFSNSRSEMNVSTLELGDSALYLCASSPTLSGNTEAFFGQGTRLTVV.

The V call is TRBV5-1, the J call TRBJ2-7, with 11 nucleotides matching TRBD1. CDR1 is SGHRS, CDR2 YFSETQ, per germline. This CDR3 has 14 residues. With V trimmed by 4 bases and J by 5 bases, 5 bases remained unmatched. In nucleotides, the CDR3 is TGCGCCAGCAGCCCCAGGACAGGGGGCGACGAGCAGTACTTC. Translation gives CASSPRTGGDEQYF.

The chain recombines TRBV13 with TRBJ2-1; 8 bases map to TRBD2. Unmatched junction bases numbered 7, after V lost 4 bases and J lost 5 bases. This CDR3 contains 15 residues. Germline V gives CDR1 PRHDT, CDR2 FYEKMQ (reference sequence). This chain's CDR3 is CASSSPGLEHNEQFF. The DNA for the CDR3 is TGTGCCAGCAGCTCACCGGGACTAGAGCACAATGAGCAGTTCTTC.

V is TRBV28 and J is TRBJ2-7; 10 positions match TRBD2. The CDR3 is made up of 14 amino acids. V shed 6 bases and J 0 bases; nucleotides not matched to a gene: 2. Germline V gene sequence: CDR1 MDHEN, CDR2 SYDVKM. The CDR3 DNA reads TGTGCCAGCAGCCCTAGCGGGAGCTCCTACGAGCAGTACTTC. This sequence encodes CASSPSGSSYEQYF. Based on the CDR3 plus reference TRBV28 and TRBJ2-7, the full variable domain is DVKVTQSSRYLVKRTGEKVFLECVQDMDHENMFWYRQDPGLGLRLIYFSYDVKMKEKGDIPEGYSVSREKKERFSLILESASTNQTSMYLCASSPSGSSYEQYFGPGTRLTVT.

The table lists this clone with a few counts. The chain recombines TRBV5-6 with TRBJ2-7, with 13 bases aligning to TRBD2. The CDR3 is 13 residues long. CDR1 and CDR2 (germline): SGHDT, YYEEEE. The J segment lost 6 bases and the V segment lost 5 bases, leaving 2 bases of the junction unmatched. CDR3 coding DNA: TGTGCCAGCAGAACTAGCGGGAGGGGCGAGCAGTACTTC. Residues: CASRTSGRGEQYF.

The chain combines TRBV10-3 with TRBJ2-3; 7 bases map to TRBD2. Unmatched junction bases numbered 3, after V lost 2 bases and J lost 4 bases. The CDR3 runs 14 residues. CDR1 ENHRY and CDR2 SYGVKD come from the germline V gene. CDR3 region: CAISEGRGPDTQYF. CDR3 nucleotides: TGTGCCATCAGTGAGGGGAGGGGTCCAGATACGCAGTATTTT.

V gene TRBV24-1 combines with J gene TRBJ2-3; the match to TRBD2 covers 7 bases. The V gene's germline CDR1 is KGHDR and CDR2 SFDVKD. This CDR3 has 15 amino acids. With 8 bases clipped from V and 3 bases from J, the junction kept 10 bases outside the gene matches. In DNA, the CDR3 is TGTGCCACCACCGGCGCGGGAGAGAAAACAGATACGCAGTATTTT. As protein: CATTGAGEKTDTQYF.

V gene TRBV28 combines with J gene TRBJ1-1; D gene unclear. Germline CDR1 and CDR2: MDHEN and SYDVKM. The CDR3 consists of 16 residues. The germline V and J ends were trimmed by 7 bases and 3 bases, with 21 bases remaining between them. The CDR3 sequence is CASIQLGLSGYTEAFF. In DNA form, the CDR3 reads TGTGCCAGCATCCAACTGGGATTAAGCGGTTACACTGAAGCTTTCTTT.

This clone was counted once. The chain carries TRBV20-1 and TRBJ1-1; D call uncertain. This CDR3 spans 11 amino acids. Germline assignment: CDR1 DFQATT and CDR2 SNEGSKA (reference sequence). V lost 4 bases to trimming and J lost 6 bases, with 9 bases between them. The CDR3 is CSAKSFAEAFF. CDR3 nucleotide sequence: TGCAGTGCTAAGAGTTTCGCTGAAGCTTTCTTT.

The CDR3 sequence is CASSYSRQPRFHEQYF. The CDR3 DNA follows: TGTGCCAGCAGTTACTCGAGACAGCCCCGGTTCCACGAGCAGTACTTC. The chain joins TRBV6-5 to TRBJ2-7, with TRBD1 as a possible D gene (5 bases). Trimming shortened V by 0 bases and J by 5 bases, and 17 bases separated the two germline ends. Germline CDR1 MNHEY, CDR2 SVGAGI. CDR3 length equals 16 residues.